Here is one T cell receptor (beta chain) with its context. The antigen is undetermined. The data were taken from a study of T cell responses to AZD1222 COVID-19 vaccine. Study conclusions and caveats: Following two doses of AZD1222, Spike-specific TCR breadth and depth rose.

The junction had 11 bases not matched to a gene; V was cut back by 7 bases and J by 6 bases. The CDR3 has 14 amino acids. The germline CDR1 and CDR2 sequences are MDHEN and SYDVKM. TCRdb keeps only in-frame clones here, not all; method: immunoSEQ multiplex PCR. Among about 82,000 clones listed, about four fifths were seen once. The clonotype comes from an adult who received the AZD1222 COVID-19 vaccine. The sample was peripheral blood, taken 28 days after the second AZD1222 dose. The chain recombines TRBV28 with TRBJ1-2, with 7 bases that match TRBD1. The CDR3 loop reads CASKSTGDRHGYTF. CDR3 in DNA: TGTGCCAGCAAGTCTACAGGGGATAGGCATGGCTACACCTTC.